This entry is about one T cell receptor beta chain. Its antigen is not known. Looked up from germline, CDR1 is WSHSY and CDR2 is SAAADI. The CDR3 length is 15 residues. V lost 8 bases and J lost 0; bases outside the gene matches: 9. This sample stems from a study of OX40 agonist ivuxolimab in advanced cancers. Study conclusions and caveats: In CD8+ T cells, expanded clones were on average more numerous than in CD4+.

Baseline, cycle 4 day 1, and cycle 7 day 1 were the blood sampling points. Assay used: immunoSEQ multiplex PCR; TCRdb lists only in-frame clones, some missing. Among around 75,000 clones listed, roughly 91% were seen once. The V and J genes are TRBV10-2 and TRBJ1-1; 7 positions agree with TRBD1. Sample: CD4+ or CD8+ T cells sorted from blood, taken in a trial of the OX40 agonist ivuxolimab. The TCR was taken from an adult with an advanced solid tumor such as melanoma, head and neck, liver or kidney cancer. The CDR3: CASGRTGEMNTEAFF. Written as DNA, the CDR3 is TGCGCCAGCGGACGGACAGGAGAAATGAACACTGAAGCTTTCTTT.